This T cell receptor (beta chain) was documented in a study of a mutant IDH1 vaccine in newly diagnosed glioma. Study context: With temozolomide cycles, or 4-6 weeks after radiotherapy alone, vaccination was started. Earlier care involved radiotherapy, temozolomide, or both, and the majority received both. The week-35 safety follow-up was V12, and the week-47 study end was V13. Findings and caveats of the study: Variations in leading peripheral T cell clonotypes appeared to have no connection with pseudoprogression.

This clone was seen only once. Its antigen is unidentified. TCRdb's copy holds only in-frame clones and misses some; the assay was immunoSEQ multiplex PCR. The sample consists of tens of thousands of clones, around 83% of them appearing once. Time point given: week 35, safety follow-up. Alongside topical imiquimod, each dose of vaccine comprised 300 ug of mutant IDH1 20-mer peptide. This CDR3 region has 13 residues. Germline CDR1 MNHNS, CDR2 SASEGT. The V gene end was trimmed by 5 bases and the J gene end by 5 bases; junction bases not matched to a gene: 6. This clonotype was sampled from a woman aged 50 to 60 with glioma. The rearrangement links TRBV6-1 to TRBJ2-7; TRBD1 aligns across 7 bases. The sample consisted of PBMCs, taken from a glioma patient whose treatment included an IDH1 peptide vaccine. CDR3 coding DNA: TGTGCCAGCAGTCGACAGGGTAGGGACGAGCAGTACTTC. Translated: CASSRQGRDEQYF.